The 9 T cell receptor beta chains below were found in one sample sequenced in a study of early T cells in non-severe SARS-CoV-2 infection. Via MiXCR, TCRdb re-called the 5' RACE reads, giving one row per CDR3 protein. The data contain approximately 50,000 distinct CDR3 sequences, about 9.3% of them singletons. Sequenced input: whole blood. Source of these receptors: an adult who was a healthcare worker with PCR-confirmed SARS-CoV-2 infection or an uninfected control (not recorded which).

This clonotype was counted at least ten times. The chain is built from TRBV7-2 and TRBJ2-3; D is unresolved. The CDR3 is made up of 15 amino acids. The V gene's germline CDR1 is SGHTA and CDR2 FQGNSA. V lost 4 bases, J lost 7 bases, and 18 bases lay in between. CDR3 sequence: CASSSPDRTLNTQYF. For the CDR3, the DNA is TGTGCCAGCAGCTCACCGGACCGAACTTTAAATACGCAGTATTTT.

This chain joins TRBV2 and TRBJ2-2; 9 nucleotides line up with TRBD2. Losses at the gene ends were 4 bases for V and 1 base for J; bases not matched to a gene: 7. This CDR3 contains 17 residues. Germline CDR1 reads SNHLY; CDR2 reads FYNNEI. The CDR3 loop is CASSVKASGMNTGELFF. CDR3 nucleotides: TGTGCCAGCAGTGTAAAGGCTAGCGGGATGAACACCGGGGAGCTGTTTTTT.

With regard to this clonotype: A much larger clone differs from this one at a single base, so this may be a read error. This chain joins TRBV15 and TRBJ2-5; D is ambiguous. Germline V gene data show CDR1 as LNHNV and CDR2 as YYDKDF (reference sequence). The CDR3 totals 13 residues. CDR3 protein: CATGNISQETEYF. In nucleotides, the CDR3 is TGTGCCACCGGGAATATAAGCCAGGAGACCGAGTACTTC.

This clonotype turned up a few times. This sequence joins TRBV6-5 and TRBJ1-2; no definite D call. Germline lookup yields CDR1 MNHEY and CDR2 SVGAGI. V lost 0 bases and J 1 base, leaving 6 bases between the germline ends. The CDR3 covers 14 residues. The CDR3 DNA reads TGTGCCAGCAGTTACTCAACAGATAACTATGGCTACACCTTC. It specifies CASSYSTDNYGYTF.

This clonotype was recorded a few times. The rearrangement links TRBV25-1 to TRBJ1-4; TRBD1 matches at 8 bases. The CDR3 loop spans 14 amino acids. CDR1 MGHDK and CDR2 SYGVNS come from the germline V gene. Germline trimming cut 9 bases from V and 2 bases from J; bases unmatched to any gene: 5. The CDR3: CASMDRETNEKLFF. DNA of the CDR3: TGTGCCAGTATGGACAGGGAGACTAATGAAAAACTGTTTTTT.

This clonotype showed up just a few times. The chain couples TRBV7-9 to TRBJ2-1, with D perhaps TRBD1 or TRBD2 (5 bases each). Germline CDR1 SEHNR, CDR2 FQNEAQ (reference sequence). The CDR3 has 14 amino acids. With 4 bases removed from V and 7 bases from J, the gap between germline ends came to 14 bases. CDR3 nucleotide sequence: TGTGCCAGCAGCTCATCCGGGACGGTAAATGAGCAGTTCTTC. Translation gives CASSSSGTVNEQFF.

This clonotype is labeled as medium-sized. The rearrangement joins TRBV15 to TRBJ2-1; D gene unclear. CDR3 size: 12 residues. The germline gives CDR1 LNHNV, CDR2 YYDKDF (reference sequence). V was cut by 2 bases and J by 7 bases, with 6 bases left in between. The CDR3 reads CATSRIRNEQFF. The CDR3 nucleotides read TGTGCCACCAGCAGAATACGAAATGAGCAGTTCTTC.

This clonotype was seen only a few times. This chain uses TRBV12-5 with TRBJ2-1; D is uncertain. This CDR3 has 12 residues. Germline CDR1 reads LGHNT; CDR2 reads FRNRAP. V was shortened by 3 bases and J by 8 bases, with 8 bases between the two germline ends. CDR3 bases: TGTGCTAGTGGTTTCCCACTTTATGAGCAGTTCTTC. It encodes CASGFPLYEQFF.

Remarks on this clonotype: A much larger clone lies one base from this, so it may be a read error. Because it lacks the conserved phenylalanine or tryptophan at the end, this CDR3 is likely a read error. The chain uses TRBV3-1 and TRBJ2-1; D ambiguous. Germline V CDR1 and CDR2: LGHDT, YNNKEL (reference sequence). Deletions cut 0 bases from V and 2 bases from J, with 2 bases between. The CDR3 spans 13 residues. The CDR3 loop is CASSQETYNEQFV. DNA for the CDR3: TGTGCCAGCAGCCAAGAAACCTACAATGAGCAGTTCGTC.